These 19 T cell receptor beta chains were all obtained from the same sample, sequenced in a study of cytomegalovirus exposure and HLA in healthy donors. The study ran its PCR with 60 Vbeta and 13 Jbeta primers. Method: immunoSEQ multiplex PCR; TCRdb's copy keeps in-frame clones and lacks some. In the table there are about 100,000 clones, more than 65% of which are singletons. Specimen: PBMCs. The receptors derive from a male donor in good health and CMV-seronegative.

V and J are TRBV5-1 and TRBJ2-1; TRBD1 matches 7 bases. Trimming removed 2 bases from V and 1 base from J; junction bases left unmatched: 0. The CDR3 loop spans 14 amino acids. Looked up from germline, CDR1 is SGHRS and CDR2 is YFSETQ. The CDR3 loop reads CASSFRGSYNEQFF. The CDR3 nucleotides are TGCGCCAGCAGCTTCAGGGGGTCCTACAATGAGCAGTTCTTC. Combining the CDR3 with reference TRBV5-1 and TRBJ2-1 gives the whole variable domain KAGVTQTPRYLIKTRGQQVTLSCSPISGHRSVSWYQQTPGQGLQFLFEYFSETQRNKGNFPGRFSGRQFSNSRSEMNVSTLELGDSALYLCASSFRGSYNEQFFGPGTRLTVL.

The chain couples TRBV27 to TRBJ2-7; unclear D gene. V lost 2 bases to trimming and J lost 0 bases, with 8 bases between them. This CDR3 has 14 amino acids. The germline V gene encodes CDR1 MNHEY and CDR2 SMNVEV (reference sequence). Here the CDR3 DNA reads TGTGCCAGCAGTTTAAGAACGGGCTCCTACGAGCAGTACTTC. Its translation is CASSLRTGSYEQYF.

The V call is TRBV29-1, the J call TRBJ1-1; 7 bases are a match to TRBD1. V shed 7 bases, J shed 1 base, and the junction held 3 bases outside the gene matches. The CDR3 runs to 12 residues. Germline-derived CDR1 and CDR2 are SQVTM and ANQGSEA. The CDR3 DNA reads TGCAGCGCTCGACAGGGGAACACTGAAGCTTTCTTT. Residues: CSARQGNTEAFF.

This sequence joins TRBV9 and TRBJ2-3; 9 bases are shared with TRBD2. This CDR3 comprises 15 residues. Germline V gene data show CDR1 as SGDLS and CDR2 as YYNGEE. J was trimmed by 4 bases and V by 2 bases; bases with no gene match: 5. The chain's CDR3 is CASSVLAGPPDTQYF. The CDR3, as DNA: TGTGCCAGCAGCGTGCTAGCGGGACCCCCAGATACGCAGTATTTT.

The V call is TRBV28, the J call TRBJ1-3; D ambiguous. Germline-derived CDR1 and CDR2 are MDHEN and SYDVKM. The ends were cut back, 6 bases at V and 3 bases at J, with 6 bases in the middle. The CDR3 contains 12 residues. The CDR3 sequence: CASSPFGNTIYF. In DNA, the CDR3 is TGTGCCAGCAGCCCATTTGGAAACACCATATATTTT. The full variable domain, with the rest looked up from reference TRBV28 and TRBJ1-3, is DVKVTQSSRYLVKRTGEKVFLECVQDMDHENMFWYRQDPGLGLRLIYFSYDVKMKEKGDIPEGYSVSREKKERFSLILESASTNQTSMYLCASSPFGNTIYFGEGSWLTVV.

V is TRBV9 and J is TRBJ2-1; D is perhaps TRBD2 (7 bases). V lost 7 bases and J lost 6, with 14 bases in between. The CDR3 has 13 amino acids. CDR1 and CDR2 from the germline V gene are SGDLS and YYNGEE. CDR3 sequence (DNA): TGTGCCAGCCGGGGGCGGGAGCCCAATGAGCAGTTCTTC. Residues: CASRGREPNEQFF.

The chain links TRBV7-9 to TRBJ2-1, with 7 nucleotides matching TRBD1. CDR1 SEHNR and CDR2 FQNEAQ come from the germline V gene (reference sequence). Germline trimming cut 1 base from V and 4 bases from J; bases unmatched to any gene: 7. The CDR3 runs 16 residues. CDR3 residues: CASSLVRAGGYNEQFF. DNA for the CDR3: TGTGCCAGCAGCTTAGTTCGGGCAGGGGGTTACAATGAGCAGTTCTTC.

This sequence joins TRBV4-1 and TRBJ2-2; 8 bases map to TRBD2. Per germline, CDR1 MGHRA and CDR2 YSYEKL. The CDR3 is 18 amino acids. V lost 3 bases to trimming and J lost 8 bases; unmatched junction nucleotides: 17. CDR3 in DNA: TGCGCCAGCAGCCATTCGACCGGGAGGGGACTAGAGAGAGGGGAGCTGTTTTTT. It yields the protein CASSHSTGRGLERGELFF.

This CDR3 is CASSLEAGGSYEQYF. CDR3 nucleotide sequence: TGTGCCAGCAGCTTAGAAGCGGGAGGTTCCTACGAGCAGTACTTC. V usage is TRBV7-9 and J usage is TRBJ2-7; 9 positions agree with TRBD2. The germline V gene has CDR1 SEHNR and CDR2 FQNEAQ (reference sequence). The CDR3 has 15 residues. J lost 1 base, V lost 1 base, and 2 bases had no gene match.

This chain links TRBV6-5 with TRBJ2-5, with TRBD2 matching 8 bases. Unmatched junction bases numbered 5, after V lost 0 bases and J lost 5 bases. The CDR3 runs 15 residues. The germline V gene has CDR1 MNHEY and CDR2 SVGAGI. CDR3 DNA sequence: TGTGCCAGCAGTTACTCGACGGGAGGGCTGGAGACCCAGTACTTC. This translates into CASSYSTGGLETQYF.

The gene calls are TRBV6-6 and TRBJ2-2, with D possibly matching TRBD2 (5 bases). In germline, CDR1 is MNHNY, CDR2 SVGAGI (reference sequence). V dropped 4 bases and J dropped 4 bases, with 16 bases sitting between them. The CDR3 runs to 16 residues. The CDR3 reads CASSFEVGGSTGELFF. The CDR3 DNA follows: TGTGCCAGCAGTTTCGAGGTCGGAGGAAGCACCGGGGAGCTGTTTTTT.

This clone has more than one count but fewer than ten. V gene TRBV27 combines with J gene TRBJ2-3, with TRBD2 matching over 11 bases. V gave up 1 base and J gave up 3 bases; unmatched junction bases: 6. In germline, CDR1 is MNHEY, CDR2 SMNVEV (reference sequence). This CDR3 has 17 residues. The CDR3: CASSLFSTSGVTDTQYF. For the CDR3, the DNA is TGTGCCAGCAGTTTATTCTCGACTAGCGGGGTTACAGATACGCAGTATTTT.

The V gene is TRBV14, the J gene TRBJ1-1, with D perhaps TRBD1 (6 bases). Trimming pared 2 bases from V and 10 bases from J, leaving 11 bases between. The germline gives CDR1 SGHDN, CDR2 FVKESK. This CDR3 has 12 residues. CDR3 bases: TGTGCCAGCAGCCAAACCAGGGGTTCAGCTTTCTTT. It specifies CASSQTRGSAFF.

This clone was recorded once. This rearrangement joins TRBV10-3 to TRBJ2-5, with D perhaps matching TRBD2 (5 bases). V lost 3 bases, J lost 7 bases, and 18 bases lay in between. Germline V gene lookup returns CDR1 ENHRY and CDR2 SYGVKD. The CDR3 runs to 15 residues. For the CDR3, the DNA is TGTGCCATCAGTGACCCTACTGGGAGTCCGTCGACCCAGTACTTC. Translation: CAISDPTGSPSTQYF.

This chain uses TRBV7-6 with TRBJ2-3; D perhaps matches TRBD2 (6 bases). The CDR3 is 14 amino acids. Between the trimmed V and J ends, which lost 5 bases and 0 bases, there was a span of 9 bases. CDR1 is SGHVS and CDR2 is FNYEAQ in the germline V gene. CDR3 region: CASSPGTSTDTQYF. As DNA, the CDR3 is TGTGCCAGCAGCCCCGGGACTAGCACAGATACGCAGTATTTT.

Here the CDR3 DNA reads TGCAGCGTTGGCCCGACTACCACTTACGAGCAGTACTTC. This encodes CSVGPTTTYEQYF. This chain uses TRBV29-1 with TRBJ2-5, with D possibly TRBD2 on 5 matching bases. The DNA end favors TRBJ2-7, so the J call may be wrong. Germline lookup yields CDR1 SQVTM and CDR2 ANQGSEA. The CDR3 contains 13 residues.

This chain joins TRBV9 and TRBJ1-2; 8 nucleotides match TRBD1. The V and J ends lost 3 bases and 2 bases, in that order; junction bases with no gene match: 3. The CDR3 covers 14 residues. Germline values: CDR1 SGDLS, CDR2 YYNGEE. Written as DNA, the CDR3 is TGTGCCAGCAGCGGACAGGGGCAGAACTATGGCTACACCTTC. As protein: CASSGQGQNYGYTF. Together with reference TRBV9 and TRBJ1-2, the CDR3 gives the full variable domain: DSGVTQTPKHLITATGQRVTLRCSPRSGDLSVYWYQQSLDQGLQFLIQYYNGEERAKGNILERFSAQQFPDLHSELNLSSLELGDSALYFCASSGQGQNYGYTFGSGTRLTVV.

The genes are TRBV5-1 and TRBJ2-7; perhaps TRBD2 as D (6 bases). Germline V gene sequence: CDR1 SGHRS, CDR2 YFSETQ. Trimming pared 0 bases from V and 1 base from J, leaving 8 bases between. The CDR3 extends over 14 amino acids. CDR3 in DNA: TGCGCCAGCAGCTTGGGGGACTGGTCCTACGAGCAGTACTTC. Its protein is CASSLGDWSYEQYF.

The CDR3, as DNA: TGTGCCAGCTCAGACCAGGGCAGTCGCAATGAGCAGTTCTTC. This encodes CASSDQGSRNEQFF. The chain links TRBV18 to TRBJ2-1; TRBD1 might be the D (5 bases). The CDR3 loop spans 14 amino acids. CDR1 is KGHSH and CDR2 is LQKENI in the germline V gene. V lost 5 bases and J 6 bases, leaving 14 bases between the germline ends.